This T cell receptor (beta chain) was profiled in a study of cytomegalovirus exposure and HLA in healthy donors. Study context: The 120 or so validation repertoires used the same platform as the approximately 620 first-cohort repertoires (as reported by a later analysis).

Study-wide results and caveats: In vitro data verified three CMV-associated chains as specific for CMV antigens. The authors enumerated 180 or so TCR beta chains as linked to cytomegalovirus.

TCRdb's copy holds only in-frame clones and misses some; the assay was immunoSEQ multiplex PCR. The sample gives approximately 53,000 clones, 92% of which show up once; under 1.5% is in the top ten. A note on this clone: Its target is unknown.

From germline, CDR1 is MNHNY and CDR2 SVGAGI (reference sequence). Trimming pared 7 bases from V and 0 bases from J, leaving 13 bases between. The CDR3 has 14 amino acids. This TCR came from a man aged 18 to 29 in good health and CMV-seronegative. The genes are TRBV6-6 and TRBJ2-7, with D uncertain. Sequences were obtained from PBMCs. The CDR3 DNA reads TGTGCCAGCATGGGCAGCTCATTCTCCTACGAGCAGTACTTC. Protein: CASMGSSFSYEQYF.